The 14 T cell receptor beta chains listed next were all sequenced from one sample in a study of T cell repertoires in cytomegalovirus infection. TCRdb re-called the reads with MiXCR, one entry per CDR3 protein. Among 150,000 to 200,000 distinct CDR3 sequences, roughly 19% were seen once, and the ten largest hold just under 3%. Specimen: PBMCs. These receptors were obtained from a human donor in good health (CMV status not recorded). Some clones in this sample may be carry-over from other donors' samples.

Turning to this clonotype: Just one base apart from a much larger clone, this may be a read error. The CDR3 does not end in the conserved phenylalanine or tryptophan, so this is likely a read error. The chain employs TRBV7-2 and TRBJ2-1; 7 bases map to TRBD1. The CDR3 has 14 amino acids. The germline CDR1 and CDR2 sequences are SGHTA and FQGNSA. V lost 10 bases and J lost 0; bases outside the gene matches: 6. This CDR3 reads CANSRDSSYNEQFL. CDR3 DNA sequence: TGTGCCAACTCCCGGGACAGCTCCTACAATGAGCAGTTCTTG.

The J gene is TRBJ1-1, the V gene TRBV7-3; 7 positions agree with TRBD1. V gave up 5 bases and J gave up 5 bases; unmatched junction bases: 8. The CDR3 loop spans 14 amino acids. Germline V gene data show CDR1 as SGHTA and CDR2 as FQGTGA. The CDR3, as DNA: TGTGCCAGCAGCAGACAAGGGACAGAAACTGAAGCTTTCTTT. Protein product: CASSRQGTETEAFF.

The CDR3 coding sequence is TGTGCCAGCAGTTTACCGGGGGGCCCAGAGACCCAGTACTTC. It specifies CASSLPGGPETQYF. The rearrangement joins TRBV28 to TRBJ2-5; weak D call: TRBD2 (7 bases). The CDR3 loop spans 14 amino acids. CDR1 and CDR2 from the germline V gene are MDHEN and SYDVKM. V was pared by 2 bases and J by 4 bases, with 11 bases between.

The chain couples TRBV29-1 to TRBJ2-7, with 8 nucleotides matching TRBD1. V dropped 6 bases and J dropped 2; count of bases not matched to a gene: 3. This CDR3 is built from 12 residues. Germline loops: CDR1 SQVTM, CDR2 ANQGSEA. CDR3 residues: CSVRTGTYEQYF. The CDR3 region has the DNA TGCAGCGTCAGGACAGGGACCTACGAGCAGTACTTC.

This clonotype has at least ten counts. The chain recombines TRBV7-2 with TRBJ1-1, with D maybe TRBD1 (5 bases). The germline V gene has CDR1 SGHTA and CDR2 FQGNSA. CDR3 length equals 16 residues. V was trimmed by 0 bases and J by 3 bases, leaving 14 bases between them. CDR3 region: CASSLALAGTDTEAFF. Here the CDR3 DNA reads TGTGCCAGCAGCTTAGCGTTGGCAGGGACGGACACTGAAGCTTTCTTT.

This clonotype was seen many times. J is TRBJ1-1 and V is TRBV12-3 or TRBV12-4; D perhaps matches TRBD1 (5 bases). V shed 7 bases and J shed 1 base, with 13 bases lying between them. The CDR3 spans 14 residues. This chain's CDR3 is CASIAGTANTEAFF. The CDR3 coding sequence is TGTGCCAGCATTGCCGGGACGGCGAACACTGAAGCTTTCTTT.

J is TRBJ2-1 and V is TRBV11-2; D ambiguous. Deletions cut 2 bases from V and 0 bases from J, with 11 bases between. This CDR3 has 16 amino acids. Germline V gene sequence: CDR1 SGHAT, CDR2 FQNNGV. Here the CDR3 reads CASSLRRLGSYNEQFF. As DNA, the CDR3 is TGTGCCAGCAGCTTAAGGCGGCTCGGCTCCTACAATGAGCAGTTCTTC.

A few counts support this clonotype. The rearrangement uses TRBV9 and TRBJ1-5; maybe TRBD1 (5 bases). The CDR3 is 14 residues long. CDR1 is SGDLS, CDR2 YYNGEE, per germline. V lost 0 bases and J lost 4, with 8 bases in between. CDR3 nucleotides: TGTGCCAGCAGCGTAGGGGACCGAAATCAGCCCCAGCATTTT. Translated: CASSVGDRNQPQHF.

This clonotype was recorded many times. The chain is built from TRBV7-2 and TRBJ2-7; D is possibly TRBD2 (5 bases). CDR1 and CDR2 from the germline V gene are SGHTA and FQGNSA. This CDR3 is built from 13 residues. The V and J ends lost 1 base and 7 bases respectively, with 11 bases between them. In nucleotides, the CDR3 is TGTGCCAGCAGCTTAGTTGGGAGAGGGGAGCAGTACTTC. Protein: CASSLVGRGEQYF.

The chain couples TRBV29-1 to TRBJ1-4; possibly TRBD1 for D (6 bases). CDR1 is SQVTM and CDR2 is ANQGSEA in the germline V gene. This CDR3 spans 15 amino acids. The CDR3 protein is CTSRQVAGLNEKLFF. In DNA, the CDR3 is TGCACCTCGAGACAGGTGGCAGGGCTTAATGAAAAACTGTTTTTT.

This clonotype has only a few counts. The V and J genes are TRBV5-1 and TRBJ2-2; 8 bases align to TRBD1. The CDR3 consists of 15 residues. The trim removed 1 base at V and 7 bases at J, leaving 6 bases unmatched. CDR1 is SGHRS, CDR2 YFSETQ, per germline. The CDR3 here is CASSLWDRKHGELFF. CDR3 nucleotides: TGCGCCAGCAGCTTGTGGGACAGGAAGCACGGGGAGCTGTTTTTT.

The gene calls are TRBV28 and TRBJ2-3; D perhaps matches TRBD1 (5 bases). V lost 2 bases to trimming and J lost 0 bases, with 9 bases between them. CDR1 and CDR2 (germline): MDHEN, SYDVKM. The CDR3 loop spans 15 amino acids. The CDR3 reads CASSLQGKSTDTQYF. In DNA form, the CDR3 reads TGTGCCAGCAGTTTACAGGGAAAAAGCACAGATACGCAGTATTTT.

DNA of the CDR3: TGTGCCAGCAGCCCCGGCAGGGTGGGGACTGAAGCTTTCTTT. Translating it yields CASSPGRVGTEAFF. The J gene is TRBJ1-1, the V gene TRBV9; D is perhaps TRBD1 (5 bases). Germline-derived CDR1 and CDR2 are SGDLS and YYNGEE. The length of the CDR3 is 14 residues. V was clipped by 4 bases and J by 5 bases, with 15 bases between them.

This clonotype was seen only a few times. The rearrangement uses TRBV7-2 and TRBJ2-2; D may be TRBD2 (6 bases). V was clipped by 2 bases and J by 4 bases, with 17 bases between them. This CDR3 region has 17 residues. Germline V lookup: CDR1 SGHTA, CDR2 FQGNSA. CDR3 sequence: CASSLSRLTGVTGELFF. The CDR3 nucleotides read TGTGCCAGCAGCTTATCTCGTCTAACGGGAGTCACCGGGGAGCTGTTTTTT.